Listed here are 10 T cell receptor beta chains from one sample, sequenced in a study of blood T cell repertoires in COVID-19. Sequencing used immunoSEQ multiplex PCR; TCRdb keeps in-frame clones, though not all of them. The sample consists of 500,000 to 600,000 clones, about 88% of them appearing once. Sequencing used peripheral blood. Receptors were obtained from a woman aged 45 to 65 with COVID-19, enrolled during active disease.

The rearrangement joins TRBV15 to TRBJ2-1; 7 bases match TRBD2. CDR3 size: 14 residues. The germline V gene encodes CDR1 LNHNV and CDR2 YYDKDF (reference sequence). Unmatched junction bases numbered 5, after V lost 1 base and J lost 8 bases. This chain's CDR3 is CATSRAGRGHEQFF. The CDR3 bases are TGTGCCACCAGCAGAGCGGGGAGGGGTCATGAGCAGTTCTTC.

V usage is TRBV3-1 (or the pseudogene TRBV3-2) and J usage is TRBJ1-5; D is perhaps TRBD1 (6 bases). Trimming removed 3 bases at V and 5 bases at J, with 14 bases between. There are 15 residues in the CDR3. Germline assignment: CDR1 LGHDT and CDR2 YNNKEL (reference sequence). The CDR3 DNA follows: TGTGCCAGCAGCCAGACAGGACAGCTTGATCAGCCCCAGCATTTT. Amino acid sequence: CASSQTGQLDQPQHF.

The chain links TRBV19 to TRBJ2-3, with 12 bases lining up with TRBD2. The CDR3 contains 17 residues. Germline CDR1 and CDR2: LNHDA and SQIVND (reference sequence). Unmatched junction bases numbered 9, after V lost 3 bases and J lost 5 bases. CDR3 loop: CASSIGLAGPSGDTQYF. The CDR3 nucleotides are TGTGCCAGTAGTATCGGACTAGCGGGGCCCTCCGGAGATACGCAGTATTTT.

V and J are TRBV30 and TRBJ1-1, with TRBD1 as a possible D gene (6 bases). Between the trimmed V and J ends, which lost 2 bases and 1 base, there was a span of 11 bases. This CDR3 is built from 14 residues. From germline, CDR1 is GTSNPN and CDR2 SVGIG (reference sequence). The CDR3 loop is CAWSRDRRNTEAFF. CDR3 coding DNA: TGTGCCTGGAGTCGCGACAGGAGGAACACTGAAGCTTTCTTT.

The V and J genes are TRBV27 and TRBJ1-1; D is unclear. In germline, CDR1 is MNHEY, CDR2 SMNVEV (reference sequence). With 6 bases removed from V and 3 bases from J, the gap between germline ends came to 5 bases. CDR3 length: 11 amino acids. CDR3 coding DNA: TGTGCCAGCAGGAGGGACACTGAAGCTTTCTTT. Amino acids: CASRRDTEAFF.

This clone was seen more than once but under ten times. The gene calls are TRBV5-1 and TRBJ1-1; D is undetermined. CDR3 size: 12 residues. Germline assignment: CDR1 SGHRS and CDR2 YFSETQ. Trimming removed 4 bases at V and 5 bases at J, with 9 bases between. For the CDR3, the DNA is TGCGCCAGCAGCCCTTCGGAGACTGAAGCTTTCTTT. This gives the protein CASSPSETEAFF.

The chain is built from TRBV28 and TRBJ2-7; 10 positions agree with TRBD2. V trimming: 4 bases; J trimming: 2 bases; junction bases outside the gene matches: 8. Germline V gene sequence: CDR1 MDHEN, CDR2 SYDVKM. This CDR3 comprises 16 residues. The CDR3 bases are TGTGCCAGCAGTTCGAAGCGGGGGGGCCCCCCCTACGAGCAGTACTTC. This gives the protein CASSSKRGGPPYEQYF.

The chain has TRBV7-8 and TRBJ2-3, with 14 bases lining up with TRBD2. Germline CDR1 reads SGHVS; CDR2 reads FQNEAQ. V lost 4 bases to trimming and J lost 5 bases; unmatched junction nucleotides: 2. The CDR3 loop spans 15 amino acids. CDR3 residues: CASSSTSGGGDTQYF. DNA of the CDR3: TGTGCCAGCAGCTCGACTAGCGGGGGGGGAGATACGCAGTATTTT.

The J gene is TRBJ2-7, the V gene TRBV5-1; 7 bases map to TRBD2. Germline V gene data show CDR1 as SGHRS and CDR2 as YFSETQ. V lost 0 bases to trimming and J lost 2 bases; unmatched junction nucleotides: 5. This CDR3 region has 15 residues. CDR3 residues: CASSLVASGPYEQYF. CDR3 DNA: TGCGCCAGCAGCTTGGTGGCTAGCGGACCCTACGAGCAGTACTTC.

The rearrangement joins TRBV29-1 to TRBJ1-1; 10 nucleotides match TRBD1. The CDR3 length is 14 residues. The J segment lost 4 bases and the V segment lost 0 bases, leaving 2 bases of the junction unmatched. CDR1 and CDR2 from the germline V gene are SQVTM and ANQGSEA. In nucleotides, the CDR3 is TGCAGCGTTGAAGAACGGACAGGGGGCACTGAAGCTTTCTTT. As protein: CSVEERTGGTEAFF.